The clone carrying this T cell receptor (beta chain) was seen more than once but under ten times. Its antigen is not identified. Per the germline V gene, CDR1 is GTSNPN and CDR2 is SVGIG (reference sequence). This CDR3 contains 14 residues. V lost 3 bases and J lost 8, with 16 bases in between. Patients had locally advanced or metastatic urothelial carcinoma. This record belongs to a study of PD-L1 blockade in urothelial cancer. Study background: Starting at some point between 2014 and 2015, patients were given atezolizumab (1,200 mg intravenously every 3 weeks). Patients previously received 0 to 3 chemotherapy regimens.

The method was immunoSEQ multiplex PCR; TCRdb's version includes in-frame clones alone and lacks a portion of them. The sample includes more than 65,000 clones, roughly 90% of them seen just once. Broader study findings: Enhanced expansion of tumor-associated blood clones at 3 weeks characterized durable-benefit patients.

V gene TRBV30 combines with J gene TRBJ1-4, with D hard to call. Specimen: PBMCs, collected around atezolizumab (anti-PD-L1) treatment. The source is a woman aged 65 to 85 with urothelial cancer. The CDR3 sequence is CAWSAAGSAEKLFF. Written as DNA, the CDR3 is TGTGCCTGGAGCGCCGCGGGGAGCGCCGAAAAACTGTTTTTT.